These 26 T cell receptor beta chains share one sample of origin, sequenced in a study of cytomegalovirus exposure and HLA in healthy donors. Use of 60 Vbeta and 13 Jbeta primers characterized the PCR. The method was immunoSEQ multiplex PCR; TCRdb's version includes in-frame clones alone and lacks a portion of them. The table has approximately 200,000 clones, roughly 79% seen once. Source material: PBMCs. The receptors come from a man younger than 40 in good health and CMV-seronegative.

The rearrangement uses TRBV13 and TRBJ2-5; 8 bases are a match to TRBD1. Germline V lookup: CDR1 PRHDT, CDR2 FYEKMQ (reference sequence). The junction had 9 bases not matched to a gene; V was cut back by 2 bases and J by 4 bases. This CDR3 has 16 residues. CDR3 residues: CASSLSQGAWVETQYF. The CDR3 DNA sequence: TGTGCCAGCAGCTTAAGTCAGGGGGCCTGGGTAGAGACCCAGTACTTC.

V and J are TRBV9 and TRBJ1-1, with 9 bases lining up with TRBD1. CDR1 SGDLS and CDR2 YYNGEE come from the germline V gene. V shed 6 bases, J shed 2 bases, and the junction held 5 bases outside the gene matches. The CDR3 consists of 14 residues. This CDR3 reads CASNRGQGNTEAFF. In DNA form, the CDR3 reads TGTGCCAGCAATCGGGGACAGGGAAACACTGAAGCTTTCTTT.

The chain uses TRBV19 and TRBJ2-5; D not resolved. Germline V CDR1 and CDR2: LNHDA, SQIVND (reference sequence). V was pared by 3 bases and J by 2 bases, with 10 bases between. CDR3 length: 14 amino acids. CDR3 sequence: CASSMTQIQETQYF. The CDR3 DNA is TGTGCCAGTAGTATGACACAGATACAAGAGACCCAGTACTTC.

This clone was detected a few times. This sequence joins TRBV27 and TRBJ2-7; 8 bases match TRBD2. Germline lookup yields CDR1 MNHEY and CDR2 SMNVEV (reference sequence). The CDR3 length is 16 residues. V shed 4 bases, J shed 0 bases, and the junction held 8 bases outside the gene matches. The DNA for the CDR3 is TGTGCCAGCAGTTGGGCCCGGCTAGCGGGCTCCTACGAGCAGTACTTC. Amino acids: CASSWARLAGSYEQYF.

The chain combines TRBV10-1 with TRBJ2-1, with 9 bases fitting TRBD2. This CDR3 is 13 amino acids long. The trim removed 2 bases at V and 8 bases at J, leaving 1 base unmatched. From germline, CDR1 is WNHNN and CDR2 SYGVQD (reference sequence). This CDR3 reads CASSETSGYEQFF. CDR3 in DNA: TGCGCCAGCAGTGAGACTAGCGGGTATGAGCAGTTCTTC.

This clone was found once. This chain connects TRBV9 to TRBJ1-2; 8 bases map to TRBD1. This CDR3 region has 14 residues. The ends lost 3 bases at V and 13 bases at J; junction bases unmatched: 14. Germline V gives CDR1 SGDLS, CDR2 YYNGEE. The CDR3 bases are TGTGCCAGCAGCGGGGGACAGGCCATAATGGGAGTCACCTTC. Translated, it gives CASSGGQAIMGVTF.

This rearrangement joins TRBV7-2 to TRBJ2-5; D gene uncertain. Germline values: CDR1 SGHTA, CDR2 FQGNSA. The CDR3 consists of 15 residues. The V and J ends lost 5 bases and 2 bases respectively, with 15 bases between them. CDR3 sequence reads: CASSNALQNQETQYF. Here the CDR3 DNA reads TGTGCCAGCAGCAACGCCCTACAGAATCAAGAGACCCAGTACTTC. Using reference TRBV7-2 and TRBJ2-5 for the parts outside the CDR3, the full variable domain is GAGVSQSPSNKVTEKGKDVELRCDPISGHTALYWYRQSLGQGLEFLIYFQGNSAPDKSGLPSDRFSAERTGGSVSTLTIQRTQQEDSAVYLCASSNALQNQETQYFGPGTRLLVL.

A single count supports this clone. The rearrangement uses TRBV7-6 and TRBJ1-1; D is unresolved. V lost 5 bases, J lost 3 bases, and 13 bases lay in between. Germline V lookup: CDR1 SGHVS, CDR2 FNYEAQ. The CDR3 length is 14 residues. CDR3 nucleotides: TGTGCCAGCAGCCCCCGGGGTCCAGACACTGAAGCTTTCTTT. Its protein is CASSPRGPDTEAFF.

This CDR3 reads CATSRPGTGWGGELFF. The CDR3 bases are TGTGCCACCAGCAGGCCCGGGACAGGGTGGGGCGGGGAGCTGTTTTTT. The chain uses TRBV15 and TRBJ2-2; 9 positions agree with TRBD1. The germline CDR1 and CDR2 sequences are LNHNV and YYDKDF (reference sequence). The CDR3 loop spans 16 amino acids. Losses at the gene ends were 3 bases for V and 7 bases for J; bases not matched to a gene: 9.

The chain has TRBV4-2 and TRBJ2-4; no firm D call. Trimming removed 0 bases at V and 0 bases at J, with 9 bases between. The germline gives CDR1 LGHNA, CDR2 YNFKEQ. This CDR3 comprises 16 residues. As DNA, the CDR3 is TGTGCCAGCAGCCAAGATGTCGAGATAGCCAAAAACATTCAGTACTTC. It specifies CASSQDVEIAKNIQYF.

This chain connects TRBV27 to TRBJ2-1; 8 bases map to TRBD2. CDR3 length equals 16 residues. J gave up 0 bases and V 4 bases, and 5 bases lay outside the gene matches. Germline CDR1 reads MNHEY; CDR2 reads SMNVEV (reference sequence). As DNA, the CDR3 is TGTGCCAGCAGTTCCTTACTAGCGGTCTCCTACAATGAGCAGTTCTTC. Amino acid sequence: CASSSLLAVSYNEQFF.

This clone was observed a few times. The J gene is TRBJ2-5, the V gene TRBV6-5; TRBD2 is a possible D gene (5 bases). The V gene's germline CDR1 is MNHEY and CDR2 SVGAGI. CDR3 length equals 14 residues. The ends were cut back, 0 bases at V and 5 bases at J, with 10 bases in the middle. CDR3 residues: CASSYSGGRETQYF. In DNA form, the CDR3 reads TGTGCCAGCAGTTACTCGGGCGGGCGGGAGACCCAGTACTTC.

CDR3 sequence: CSAQHSYEQYF. In DNA form, the CDR3 reads TGCAGCGCCCAACACTCCTACGAGCAGTACTTC. The chain recombines TRBV29-1 with TRBJ2-7; D remains unclear. V was trimmed by 7 bases and J by 0 bases, leaving 7 bases between them. The CDR3 sequence is 11 residues long. Germline V gives CDR1 SQVTM, CDR2 ANQGSEA.

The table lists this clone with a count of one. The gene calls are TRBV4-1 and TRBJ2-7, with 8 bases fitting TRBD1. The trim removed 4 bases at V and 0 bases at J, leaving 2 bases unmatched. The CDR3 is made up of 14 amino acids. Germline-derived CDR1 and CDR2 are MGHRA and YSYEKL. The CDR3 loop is CASSPTGGSYEQYF. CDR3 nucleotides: TGCGCCAGCAGCCCAACAGGGGGCTCCTACGAGCAGTACTTC.

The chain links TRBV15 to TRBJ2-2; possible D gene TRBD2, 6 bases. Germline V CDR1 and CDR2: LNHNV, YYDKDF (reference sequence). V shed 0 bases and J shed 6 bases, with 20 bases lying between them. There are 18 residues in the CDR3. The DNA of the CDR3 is TGTGCCACCAGCAGAGATCTGGTAACGGGGGAGGCGGCCGGGGAGCTGTTTTTT. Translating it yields CATSRDLVTGEAAGELFF. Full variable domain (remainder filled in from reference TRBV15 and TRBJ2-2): DAMVIQNPRYQVTQFGKPVTLSCSQTLNHNVMYWYQQKSSQAPKLLFHYYDKDFNNEADTPDNFQSRRPNTSFCFLDIRSPGLGDTAMYLCATSRDLVTGEAAGELFFGEGSRLTVL.

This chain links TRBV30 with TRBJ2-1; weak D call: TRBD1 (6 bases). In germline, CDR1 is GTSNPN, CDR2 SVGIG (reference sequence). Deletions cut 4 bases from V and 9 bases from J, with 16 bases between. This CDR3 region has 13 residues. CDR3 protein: CAWTDFRGGEQFF. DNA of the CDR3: TGTGCCTGGACCGACTTTCGAGGGGGTGAGCAGTTCTTC.

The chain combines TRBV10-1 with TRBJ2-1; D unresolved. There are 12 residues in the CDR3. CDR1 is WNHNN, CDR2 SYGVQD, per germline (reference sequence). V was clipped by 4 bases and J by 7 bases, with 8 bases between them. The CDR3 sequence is CASSAPPNEQFF. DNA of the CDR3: TGCGCCAGCAGTGCCCCCCCAAATGAGCAGTTCTTC.

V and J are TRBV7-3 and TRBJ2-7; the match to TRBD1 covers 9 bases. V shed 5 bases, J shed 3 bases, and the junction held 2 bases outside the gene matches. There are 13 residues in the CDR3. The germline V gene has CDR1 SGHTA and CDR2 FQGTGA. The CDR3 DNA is TGTGCCAGCAGCGCGACAGGGGGCTACGAGCAGTACTTC. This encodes CASSATGGYEQYF.

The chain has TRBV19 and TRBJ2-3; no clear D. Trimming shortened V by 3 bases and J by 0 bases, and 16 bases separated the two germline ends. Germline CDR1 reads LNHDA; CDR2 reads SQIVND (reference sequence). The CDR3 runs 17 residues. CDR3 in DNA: TGTGCCAGTAGTATTGACTTCGCGACCCCTAGCACAGATACGCAGTATTTT. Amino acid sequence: CASSIDFATPSTDTQYF.

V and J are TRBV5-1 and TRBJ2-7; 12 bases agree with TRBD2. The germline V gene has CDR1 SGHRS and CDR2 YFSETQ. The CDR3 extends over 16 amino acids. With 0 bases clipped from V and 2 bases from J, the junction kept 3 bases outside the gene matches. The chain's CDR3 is CASSLGTSGIPYEQYF. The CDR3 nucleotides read TGCGCCAGCAGCTTGGGGACTAGCGGGATACCCTACGAGCAGTACTTC.

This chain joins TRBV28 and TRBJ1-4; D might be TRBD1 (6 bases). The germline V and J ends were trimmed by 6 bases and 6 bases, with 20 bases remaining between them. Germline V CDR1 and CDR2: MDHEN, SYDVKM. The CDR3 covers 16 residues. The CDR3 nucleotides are TGTGCCAGCAGCCCCTCCTGGGGGACACGATATGAAAAACTGTTTTTT. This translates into CASSPSWGTRYEKLFF.

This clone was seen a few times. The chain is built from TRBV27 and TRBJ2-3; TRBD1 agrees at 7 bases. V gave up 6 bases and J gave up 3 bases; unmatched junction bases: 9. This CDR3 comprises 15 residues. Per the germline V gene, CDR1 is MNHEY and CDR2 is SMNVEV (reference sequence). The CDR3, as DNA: TGTGCCAGCAGGCGGCCGGGACAGTCGACAGATACGCAGTATTTT. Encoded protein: CASRRPGQSTDTQYF.

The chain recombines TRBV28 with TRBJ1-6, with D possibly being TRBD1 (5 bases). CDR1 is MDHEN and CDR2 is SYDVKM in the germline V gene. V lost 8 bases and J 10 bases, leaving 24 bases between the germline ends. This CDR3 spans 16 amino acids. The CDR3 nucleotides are TGTGCCAGCGCCATGACGGGGGTTAGGCTTTGGTCACCCCTCCACTTT. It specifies CASAMTGVRLWSPLHF.

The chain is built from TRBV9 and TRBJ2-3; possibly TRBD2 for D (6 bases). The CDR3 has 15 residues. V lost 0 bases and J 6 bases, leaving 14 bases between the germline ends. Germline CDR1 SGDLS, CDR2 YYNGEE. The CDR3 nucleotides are TGTGCCAGCAGCGTAGGGGGCGGGGCGTATGATACGCAGTATTTT. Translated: CASSVGGGAYDTQYF.

The CDR3 here is CAWSLETGGNEKLFF. CDR3 coding DNA: TGTGCCTGGAGTTTGGAGACAGGGGGCAATGAAAAACTGTTTTTT. The chain recombines TRBV30 with TRBJ1-4, with 10 bases lining up with TRBD1. The CDR3 runs to 15 residues. V lost 2 bases and J lost 5; bases outside the gene matches: 5. Germline V gene data show CDR1 as GTSNPN and CDR2 as SVGIG (reference sequence).

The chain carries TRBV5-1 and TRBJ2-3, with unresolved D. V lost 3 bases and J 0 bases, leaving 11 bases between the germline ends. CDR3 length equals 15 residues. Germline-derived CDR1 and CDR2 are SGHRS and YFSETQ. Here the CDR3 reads CASSSAVISTDTQYF. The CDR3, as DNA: TGCGCCAGCAGCTCGGCGGTTATTAGCACAGATACGCAGTATTTT.